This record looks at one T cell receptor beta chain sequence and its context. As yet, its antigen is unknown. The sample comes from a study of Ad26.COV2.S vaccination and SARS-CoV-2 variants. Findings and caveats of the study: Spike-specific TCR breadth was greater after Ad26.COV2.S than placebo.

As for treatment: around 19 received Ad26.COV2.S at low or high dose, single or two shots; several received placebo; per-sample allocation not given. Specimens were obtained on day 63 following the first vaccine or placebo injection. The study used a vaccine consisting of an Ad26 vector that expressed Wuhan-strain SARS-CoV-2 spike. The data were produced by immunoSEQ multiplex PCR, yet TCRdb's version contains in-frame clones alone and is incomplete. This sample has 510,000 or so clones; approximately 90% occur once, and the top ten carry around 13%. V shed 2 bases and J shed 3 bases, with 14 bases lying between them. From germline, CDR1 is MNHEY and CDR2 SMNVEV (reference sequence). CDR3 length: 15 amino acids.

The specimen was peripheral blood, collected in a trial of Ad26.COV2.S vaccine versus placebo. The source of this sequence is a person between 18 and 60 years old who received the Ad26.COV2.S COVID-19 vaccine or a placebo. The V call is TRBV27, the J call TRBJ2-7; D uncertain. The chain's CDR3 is CASSLRAAAVYEQYF. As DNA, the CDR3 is TGTGCCAGCAGTTTAAGGGCAGCAGCCGTCTACGAGCAGTACTTC.